This TCR beta chain was profiled in a study of cytomegalovirus exposure and HLA in healthy donors. CDR1 and CDR2 from the germline V gene are SGDLS and YYNGEE. V gave up 2 bases and J gave up 7 bases; unmatched junction bases: 5. The CDR3 is 14 residues long. Study results and limitations: When a later analysis was performed, an Asian-associated ancestry cluster reportedly had fewer N-insertions than the approximately 700-donor mean. Later on, an analysis showed TCR association rates differing by HLA locus, with DRB1 the most and HLA-C the fewest.

The PCR made use of 60 Vbeta and 13 Jbeta primers. Some clones are missing from TCRdb's copy, which holds only in-frame ones; the method was immunoSEQ multiplex PCR. The sample has about 150,000 clones; 70% to 85% are singletons. Regarding this clone: Its antigen is unknown.

The chain combines TRBV9 with TRBJ1-4; 7 bases line up with TRBD1. The clonotype was recovered from a male donor in good health and CMV-seronegative. The sequenced sample consisted of PBMCs. The CDR3 DNA follows: TGTGCCAGCAGCGTGGGGACAGTAGGTGAAAAACTGTTTTTT. Translation: CASSVGTVGEKLFF.